The 30 T cell receptor beta chains listed next were all sequenced from one sample in a study of vaccination effects on CD4 cells after COVID-19. ViraFEST expansion of antigen-specific CD4+ T cells with viral peptide pools preceded sequencing. Upon completion of more than eight days in culture, CD4+ T cells were isolated. This person caught SARS-CoV-2 sometime from March to December 2020, and PCR testing confirmed the infection. These receptors are not linked to any known antigen. The protocol was immunoSEQ multiplex PCR, while the TCRdb copy is restricted to in-frame clones and leaves out a portion. This table has about 36,000 clones, around 70% appearing once. The sample consisted of CD4+ T cells from PBMCs cultured with HCoV-NL63 spike peptides, taken before COVID-19 vaccination. The origin of the receptors is a human donor who had a prior SARS-CoV-2 infection.

This clone ranks as medium-sized. The chain uses TRBV19 and TRBJ1-1; D is undetermined. Trimming shortened V by 6 bases and J by 1 base, and 9 bases separated the two germline ends. This CDR3 contains 13 residues. Per germline, CDR1 LNHDA and CDR2 SQIVND (reference sequence). CDR3 DNA sequence: TGTGCCAGTAGCGTACAGAGGAACACTGAAGCTTTCTTT. Translating it yields CASSVQRNTEAFF.

The chain combines TRBV15 with TRBJ2-3; D is unresolved. CDR1 and CDR2 (germline): LNHNV, YYDKDF (reference sequence). V gave up 3 bases and J gave up 5 bases, with 15 bases separating them. This CDR3 has 15 amino acids. CDR3 protein: CATSRVHALGDTQYF. For the CDR3, the DNA is TGTGCCACCAGCAGGGTCCACGCCCTGGGAGATACGCAGTATTTT.

This chain joins TRBV30 and TRBJ1-2, with D unresolved. V lost 3 bases, J lost 3 bases, and 8 bases lay in between. Per germline, CDR1 GTSNPN and CDR2 SVGIG (reference sequence). CDR3 length: 12 amino acids. The CDR3 protein is CAWSRSYYGYTF. The CDR3 DNA sequence: TGTGCCTGGAGCAGGAGTTACTATGGCTACACCTTC.

The V call is TRBV7-9, the J call TRBJ2-7; TRBD1 aligns across 12 bases. The germline V gene has CDR1 SEHNR and CDR2 FQNEAQ (reference sequence). The CDR3 runs 15 residues. Losses at the gene ends were 4 bases for V and 9 bases for J; bases not matched to a gene: 10. The CDR3 here is CASSWGGQGAEVQYF. The CDR3 DNA sequence: TGTGCCAGCAGCTGGGGGGGACAGGGGGCGGAGGTGCAGTACTTC.

In DNA form, the CDR3 reads TGCGCCAGCAGTGAGTCTGGCGGGGGGGCCATCGGGGAGACCCAGTACTTC. This sequence encodes CASSESGGGAIGETQYF. The chain has TRBV10-2 and TRBJ2-5; 9 bases line up with TRBD2. The V segment lost 0 bases and the J segment 5 bases; nucleotides outside the gene matches: 10. Germline CDR1 and CDR2: WSHSY and SAAADI. The CDR3 is 17 amino acids.

This clone was observed a few times. The chain links TRBV5-4 to TRBJ2-7; a weak D match, TRBD2 (7 bases). The germline V gene encodes CDR1 SGHNT and CDR2 YYREEE (reference sequence). The germline V and J ends were trimmed by 0 bases and 4 bases, with 14 bases remaining between them. The CDR3 has 15 residues. For the CDR3, the DNA is TGTGCCAGCAGCTTGGCCGGGGGGCTTAGGTACGAGCAGTACTTC. This gives the protein CASSLAGGLRYEQYF.

J is TRBJ2-1 and V is TRBV19; TRBD2 matches at 11 bases. The CDR3 is 16 residues long. In germline, CDR1 is LNHDA, CDR2 SQIVND (reference sequence). The V segment lost 3 bases and the J segment 7 bases; nucleotides outside the gene matches: 8. In nucleotides, the CDR3 is TGTGCCAGTAGTATTTGGAATAGACTAGCGGGGAATGAGCAGTTCTTC. This gives the protein CASSIWNRLAGNEQFF.

This clone was picked up a small number of times. Other DNA sequences of this sample code for an identical CDR3. The chain carries TRBV7-9 and TRBJ2-4, with D possibly being TRBD2 (6 bases). Germline V gives CDR1 SEHNR, CDR2 FQNEAQ (reference sequence). The CDR3 covers 15 residues. With 5 bases removed from V and 0 bases from J, the gap between germline ends came to 11 bases. Here the CDR3 DNA reads TGTGCCAGCAGCCTCGTGGGGGGAGCCAAAAACATTCAGTACTTC. It codes for CASSLVGGAKNIQYF.

The gene calls are TRBV12-5 and TRBJ2-3, with TRBD2 matching over 11 bases. With V trimmed by 6 bases and J by 14 bases, 7 bases remained unmatched. This CDR3 has 12 residues. Germline V CDR1 and CDR2: LGHNT, FRNRAP. In DNA form, the CDR3 reads TGTGCTAGTGGGATAGCGGGAGGGAGCTCGTATTTT. It translates to CASGIAGGSSYF. Drawing the rest from reference TRBV12-5 and TRBJ2-3, the complete variable domain is DARVTQTPRHKVTEMGQEVTMRCQPILGHNTVFWYRQTMMQGLELLAYFRNRAPLDDSGMPKDRFSAEMPDATLATLKIQPSEPRDSAVYFCASGIAGGSSYFGPGTRLTVL.

The chain couples TRBV4-2 to TRBJ2-1, with D perhaps TRBD2 (6 bases). CDR1 and CDR2 (germline): LGHNA, YNFKEQ. The CDR3 consists of 16 residues. V lost 2 bases to trimming and J lost 7 bases, with 18 bases between them. CDR3 bases: TGTGCCAGCAGCCAACGGGTCGGGAGTGCTGGTAATGAGCAGTTCTTC. Its translation is CASSQRVGSAGNEQFF.

For the CDR3, the DNA is TGTGCCAGCTCACCGCTAGCGGGAGGGCCCACAGATACGCAGTATTTT. Translation gives CASSPLAGGPTDTQYF. The chain combines TRBV18 with TRBJ2-3, with 12 bases identical to TRBD2. The CDR3 length is 16 residues. CDR1 and CDR2 from the germline V gene are KGHSH and LQKENI. The ends lost 3 bases at V and 2 bases at J; junction bases unmatched: 3.

The CDR3 protein is CASSPGTEAYGYTF. The CDR3 nucleotides read TGTGCCAGCAGCCCCGGGACAGAAGCCTATGGCTACACCTTC. The V and J genes are TRBV3-1 (or the pseudogene TRBV3-2) and TRBJ1-2; 7 bases fit TRBD1. Germline V lookup: CDR1 LGHDT, CDR2 YNNKEL (reference sequence). This CDR3 region has 14 residues. After removal of 4 bases from V and 4 bases from J, the junction contained 6 bases not matched to a gene.

This clone was observed a single time. The chain links TRBV3-1 (or the pseudogene TRBV3-2) to TRBJ2-3, with 9 bases fitting TRBD2. Germline V CDR1 and CDR2: LGHDT, YNNKEL (reference sequence). V trimming: 4 bases; J trimming: 6 bases; junction bases outside the gene matches: 5. This CDR3 region has 14 residues. The CDR3 loop reads CASSLLAGGDTQYF. CDR3 coding DNA: TGTGCCAGCAGCCTACTAGCGGGCGGTGATACGCAGTATTTT.

The chain has TRBV6-5 and TRBJ1-2; 7 nucleotides align to TRBD1. The CDR3 is 15 amino acids. Looked up from germline, CDR1 is MNHEY and CDR2 is SVGAGI. After removal of 0 bases from V and 4 bases from J, the junction contained 5 bases not matched to a gene. The CDR3 sequence: CASSYSQGGLYGYTF. The CDR3 region has the DNA TGTGCCAGCAGTTACTCGCAGGGGGGTCTCTATGGCTACACCTTC.

The chain links TRBV7-8 to TRBJ2-7; 9 bases map to TRBD2. Germline CDR1 reads SGHVS; CDR2 reads FQNEAQ. The CDR3 runs to 19 residues. The J segment lost 3 bases and the V segment lost 3 bases, leaving 18 bases of the junction unmatched. CDR3 amino acids: CASSFYRIPLAGGGYEQYF. The CDR3 DNA follows: TGTGCCAGCAGCTTCTACCGGATCCCTCTCGCGGGGGGGGGCTACGAGCAGTACTTC.

The rearrangement joins TRBV24-1 to TRBJ2-1; 7 bases are a match to TRBD2. The CDR3 has 14 residues. From germline, CDR1 is KGHDR and CDR2 SFDVKD. V shed 10 bases, J shed 0 bases, and the junction held 5 bases outside the gene matches. The CDR3 bases are TGTGCCACGTCGGGGGGTGGCTCCTACAATGAGCAGTTCTTC. This sequence encodes CATSGGGSYNEQFF.

The V and J genes are TRBV7-9 and TRBJ2-1; TRBD2 aligns across 13 bases. Germline CDR1 SEHNR, CDR2 FQNEAQ (reference sequence). The CDR3 runs to 13 residues. Trimming removed 3 bases from V and 15 bases from J; junction bases left unmatched: 5. CDR3 sequence reads: CASSFTGLAGWFF. CDR3 nucleotide sequence: TGTGCCAGCAGCTTCACGGGACTAGCGGGATGGTTCTTC.

This clone was counted only a few times. The J gene is TRBJ1-5, the V gene TRBV4-2; no clear D. Germline V gives CDR1 LGHNA, CDR2 YNFKEQ. Trimming shortened V by 0 bases and J by 7 bases, and 22 bases separated the two germline ends. This CDR3 has 18 amino acids. CDR3 nucleotide sequence: TGTGCCAGCAGCCAAGATTTCGGTTGGGTCAGGAGGTTCCAGCCCCAGCATTTT. Amino acids: CASSQDFGWVRRFQPQHF.

The rearrangement joins TRBV6-5 to TRBJ1-3; D is ambiguous. This CDR3 has 13 amino acids. CDR1 and CDR2 from the germline V gene are MNHEY and SVGAGI. V was shortened by 2 bases and J by 6 bases, with 8 bases between the two germline ends. CDR3 region: CASSYTTENTIYF. The CDR3 coding sequence is TGTGCCAGCAGTTACACTACGGAAAACACCATATATTTT.

The chain couples TRBV11-1 to TRBJ2-6; D gene uncertain. Germline V CDR1 and CDR2: SGHAT, FQDESV (reference sequence). The germline V and J ends were trimmed by 5 bases and 0 bases, with 11 bases remaining between them. The CDR3 contains 16 residues. Written as DNA, the CDR3 is TGTGCCAGCAGCCCCGGGTACAGCTCTGGGGCCAACGTCCTGACTTTC. Its translation is CASSPGYSSGANVLTF.

The chain has TRBV5-6 and TRBJ2-1, with 8 bases identical to TRBD2. J was trimmed by 8 bases and V by 0 bases; bases with no gene match: 7. CDR3 length: 15 amino acids. Germline V lookup: CDR1 SGHDT, CDR2 YYEEEE. CDR3 in amino acids: CASSLVRAGGYEQFF. The CDR3 coding sequence is TGTGCCAGCAGCTTGGTCCGGGCGGGGGGATATGAGCAGTTCTTC.

This clone was seen once. V and J are TRBV5-5 and TRBJ2-3; perhaps TRBD1 as D (6 bases). In germline, CDR1 is SGHKS, CDR2 YYEKEE (reference sequence). The CDR3 is 16 residues long. The V end lost 3 bases, the J end lost 0 bases, and 14 bases lay between the germline ends. The CDR3 reads CASSSPLGASTDTQYF. The CDR3 DNA sequence: TGTGCCAGCAGCTCCCCTCTGGGGGCGAGCACAGATACGCAGTATTTT.

V gene TRBV5-6 combines with J gene TRBJ2-6; D not resolved. The germline V gene has CDR1 SGHDT and CDR2 YYEEEE. Trimming removed 4 bases at V and 0 bases at J, with 8 bases between. This CDR3 spans 15 amino acids. CDR3 sequence (DNA): TGTGCCAGCAGCCCGTGGGCCTCTGGGGCCAACGTCCTGACTTTC. Translated: CASSPWASGANVLTF.

The chain is built from TRBV4-1 and TRBJ2-2; TRBD1 aligns across 10 bases. There are 15 residues in the CDR3. Germline-derived CDR1 and CDR2 are MGHRA and YSYEKL. With V trimmed by 4 bases and J by 4 bases, 3 bases remained unmatched. Written as DNA, the CDR3 is TGCGCCAGCAGCCGGGGACAGGGGACCACCGGGGAGCTGTTTTTT. This gives the protein CASSRGQGTTGELFF.

V is TRBV3-1 (or the pseudogene TRBV3-2) and J is TRBJ1-1; TRBD1 aligns across 8 bases. Trimming took 4 bases from V and 1 from J; bases not matched to a gene: 5. Germline V lookup: CDR1 LGHDT, CDR2 YNNKEL (reference sequence). The CDR3 spans 15 residues. Here the CDR3 reads CASSPYRGKNTEAFF. CDR3 sequence (DNA): TGTGCCAGCAGCCCTTACAGGGGGAAGAACACTGAAGCTTTCTTT.

By share, this clone ranks as medium-sized. The J gene is TRBJ2-3, the V gene TRBV19; D gene uncertain. Trimming pared 4 bases from V and 3 bases from J, leaving 8 bases between. CDR1 is LNHDA and CDR2 is SQIVND in the germline V gene (reference sequence). The length of the CDR3 is 13 residues. The CDR3 DNA reads TGTGCCAGTAGTAATCTAGTGACAGATACGCAGTATTTT. The encoded protein is CASSNLVTDTQYF.

This chain links TRBV7-2 with TRBJ2-1; TRBD2 matches 7 bases. The CDR3 is 16 residues long. The germline V gene has CDR1 SGHTA and CDR2 FQGNSA. V was clipped by 5 bases and J by 5 bases; unmatched bases: 12. CDR3 bases: TGTGCCAGCAGCCATTATCTCCGCGGGAGAAACAATGAGCAGTTCTTC. Protein: CASSHYLRGRNNEQFF. The full variable domain, with the rest looked up from reference TRBV7-2 and TRBJ2-1, is GAGVSQSPSNKVTEKGKDVELRCDPISGHTALYWYRQSLGQGLEFLIYFQGNSAPDKSGLPSDRFSAERTGGSVSTLTIQRTQQEDSAVYLCASSHYLRGRNNEQFFGPGTRLTVL.

The rearrangement uses TRBV4-2 and TRBJ2-5; unclear D gene. Trimming pared 0 bases from V and 4 bases from J, leaving 12 bases between. The CDR3 contains 15 residues. CDR1 and CDR2 from the germline V gene are LGHNA and YNFKEQ. As DNA, the CDR3 is TGTGCCAGCAGCCAAGATTTAGGGAAGGGAGAGACCCAGTACTTC. It codes for CASSQDLGKGETQYF.

This chain joins TRBV7-2 and TRBJ1-5, with 7 bases matching TRBD1. The germline V gene encodes CDR1 SGHTA and CDR2 FQGNSA. Trimming removed 3 bases from V and 4 bases from J; junction bases left unmatched: 6. The CDR3 sequence is 15 residues long. In DNA, the CDR3 is TGTGCCAGCAGCTTGGGACAGACTGAGAATCAGCCCCAGCATTTT. It encodes CASSLGQTENQPQHF. Full variable domain (missing parts from reference TRBV7-2 and TRBJ1-5): GAGVSQSPSNKVTEKGKDVELRCDPISGHTALYWYRQSLGQGLEFLIYFQGNSAPDKSGLPSDRFSAERTGGSVSTLTIQRTQQEDSAVYLCASSLGQTENQPQHFGDGTRLSIL.

V and J are TRBV27 and TRBJ1-4; 9 bases fit TRBD1. The ends lost 3 bases at V and 8 bases at J; junction bases unmatched: 4. This CDR3 is built from 14 residues. Germline V gives CDR1 MNHEY, CDR2 SMNVEV (reference sequence). CDR3 residues: CASSFGDRAEKLFF. Written as DNA, the CDR3 is TGTGCCAGCAGTTTTGGGGACAGGGCAGAAAAACTGTTTTTT. The full variable domain, completed using reference TRBV27 and TRBJ1-4, is EAQVTQNPRYLITVTGKKLTVTCSQNMNHEYMSWYRQDPGLGLRQIYYSMNVEVTDKGDVPEGYKVSRKEKRNFPLILESPSPNQTSLYFCASSFGDRAEKLFFGSGTQLSVL.